Given below is one T cell receptor (beta chain) in context. What antigen it recognizes has not been identified. No base qualities exist here, and no much larger clone lies one base off it. The sample comes from a study of T cell changes during pregnancy in multiple sclerosis (dated by TCRdb to between 2018 and 2021). In the study overall: Changes in the T cell repertoire over the course of pregnancy were examined in this study in women with multiple sclerosis.

The library came from the immunoSEQ multiplex PCR assay. In TCRdb, the immuneACCESS table is reduced to in-frame sequences with V and J assigned. These tables do not hold every clone; where another copy was compared, an unresolved V gene accounts for under half, and the others remain unexplained. The sample table lists fewer than 50,000 clones, 90% to 95% of them with a count of one. Approximately 4.3% of the sample lies in the top ten. The receptor was isolated from a female donor with multiple sclerosis, enrolled in a pregnancy study. The source was CD8+ T cells from peripheral blood mononuclear cells, collected in the first trimester of pregnancy.

The DNA sequence reads TGTGCCAGCAGCTTAATAGCGGGAGGTTCCTACAATGAGCAGTTCTTC. Translated, this is CASSLIAGGSYNEQFF. The chain is assembled from TRBV7-3 and TRBJ2-1; TRBD2 lines up with 10 middle nucleotides. Clipping removes 1 base from V and 1 base from J, with 1 as the unmatched junction base count. As encoded in the germline V gene, CDR1 is SGHTA while CDR2 is FQGTGA. The CDR3 numbers 16 residues from cysteine through phenylalanine. The CDR3 DNA has 48 bases and is translated from base 1.